A single T cell receptor (beta chain) is shown here with its context. The source of the sample is a study of blood T cell repertoires in COVID-19. Across the study: Material from acute and convalescent COVID-19 was sourced from the United States, Italy and Spain.

Trimming removed 1 base from V and 0 bases from J; junction bases left unmatched: 6. The CDR3 runs 18 residues. Germline CDR1 reads SGHNT; CDR2 reads YENEEA. Study processing details: Estimated nucleated cell counts came from reference gene primer amplification. Clones were read by immunoSEQ multiplex PCR, and TCRdb kept only the in-frame ones, dropping some. V, J and clone size are those of that table, while D and trimming were read from the DNA. Among about 210,000 clones listed, roughly 81% were seen once. This clonotype originated in a woman of 80 years or more with acute or convalescent COVID-19. Source material: peripheral blood. The V gene is TRBV11-3, the J gene TRBJ2-6, with 7 bases matching TRBD1. The CDR3 is CASSLAPTGVSGANVLTF. DNA for the CDR3: TGTGCCAGCAGCTTAGCACCTACAGGGGTCTCTGGGGCCAACGTCCTGACTTTC.